The 17 T cell receptor beta chains presented below share a single source sample, sequenced in a study of regulatory T cells in long-lasting Graves disease. The time point: newly diagnosed GD, antithyroid drugs for less than 3 months. Extracted PBMC RNA gave rise to the TCR library. Arm-PCR of CDR3 regions with iRepertoire HTBI primers generated TCR beta libraries. Using its own MiXCR run on the multiplex PCR reads, TCRdb lists one record per CDR3 protein. Among 500,000 to 700,000 distinct CDR3 sequences listed, 16% were seen once. These data were also reused for a study on T cells in Graves' hyperthyroidism and ophthalmopathy.

This material consisted of peripheral blood mononuclear cells (PBMCs), taken at new diagnosis, from a patient treated with antithyroid drugs. These TCRs come from a woman aged 25 to 45 with Graves disease.

The chain is built from TRBV18 and TRBJ2-7; 9 bases match TRBD1. The V gene end was trimmed by 2 bases and the J gene end by 10 bases; junction bases not matched to a gene: 6. Germline V gene lookup returns CDR1 KGHSH and CDR2 LQKENI. The CDR3 has 13 amino acids. In DNA, the CDR3 is TGTGCCAGCTCACCATCCCGGGACAGGGTACAGTACTTC. It encodes CASSPSRDRVQYF.

This clonotype appeared many times. V and J are TRBV20-1 and TRBJ1-5, with TRBD1 identical over 11 bases. The CDR3 runs 16 residues. Germline CDR1 reads DFQATT; CDR2 reads SNEGSKA (reference sequence). V dropped 2 bases and J dropped 6; count of bases not matched to a gene: 9. CDR3 sequence: CSARLQPGTGGQPQHF. In DNA, the CDR3 is TGCAGTGCTAGACTACAGCCCGGGACAGGGGGTCAGCCCCAGCATTTT.

Many counts were recorded for this clonotype. The rearrangement uses TRBV7-2 and TRBJ2-7; D unclear. The CDR3 runs 14 residues. Trimming left V 1 base short and J 6 bases short, with 13 bases between. Germline V gives CDR1 SGHTA, CDR2 FQGNSA. The CDR3 DNA follows: TGTGCCAGCAGCTTAGGGCTCACGGGTTCCGAGCAGTACTTC. It yields the protein CASSLGLTGSEQYF.

The sample holds a few counts of this clonotype. CDR3 loop: CSARGTGMEPQHF. DNA of the CDR3: TGCAGTGCTAGAGGGACAGGGATGGAGCCCCAGCATTTT. This chain uses TRBV20-1 with TRBJ1-5; TRBD1 matches 8 bases. Trimming at V came to 1 base and at J to 8 bases, leaving 4 bases not matched to a gene. CDR1 and CDR2 (germline): DFQATT, SNEGSKA (reference sequence). CDR3 length: 13 amino acids.

The CDR3 reads CASSPEQINNEQFF. The CDR3, as DNA: TGTGCCAGCTCACCTGAACAGATAAACAATGAGCAGTTCTTC. J is TRBJ2-1 and V is TRBV18; no firm D call. The CDR3 contains 14 residues. V was trimmed by 3 bases and J by 5 bases, leaving 11 bases between them. From germline, CDR1 is KGHSH and CDR2 LQKENI.

This clonotype was detected ten times or more. This chain connects TRBV20-1 to TRBJ1-5; 12 nucleotides line up with TRBD1. Germline V lookup: CDR1 DFQATT, CDR2 SNEGSKA (reference sequence). The CDR3 is 14 residues long. V gave up 6 bases and J gave up 5 bases; unmatched junction bases: 5. DNA for the CDR3: TGCAGTGCCGGGACAGGGGGCCTTGATCAGCCCCAGCATTTT. Translation gives CSAGTGGLDQPQHF.

In its sample, this clonotype was seen many times. This chain uses TRBV12-3 or TRBV12-4 with TRBJ2-3, with D perhaps matching TRBD1 (6 bases). CDR3 length: 14 amino acids. Trimming cost V 4 bases and J 2 bases, with 10 bases left between them. In DNA, the CDR3 is TGTGCCAGCAGTTCAAGGGGGTTCACAGATACGCAGTATTTT. Translation: CASSSRGFTDTQYF.

This clonotype was seen more than once but under ten times. V and J are TRBV7-2 and TRBJ1-3; 7 bases line up with TRBD1. Looked up from germline, CDR1 is SGHTA and CDR2 is FQGNSA. With V trimmed by 1 base and J by 6 bases, 6 bases remained unmatched. The CDR3 spans 15 residues. The CDR3 is CASSLVTGAENTIYF. CDR3 coding DNA: TGTGCCAGCAGCTTAGTAACAGGGGCGGAAAACACCATATATTTT.

Turning to this clonotype: Given a much more abundant clone one base away, this may be a read error. It is likely a read error, because the conserved phenylalanine at the end of the CDR3 is missing. V usage is TRBV6-5 and J usage is TRBJ2-7; no clear D. The CDR3 totals 15 residues. Between the trimmed V and J ends, which lost 0 bases and 1 base, there was a span of 10 bases. CDR1 and CDR2 (germline): MNHEY, SVGAGI. CDR3 nucleotide sequence: TGTGCCAGCAGTTACTCGGGTTTTGGGTCCTACGAGCAGTACCTC. It encodes CASSYSGFGSYEQYL.

Worth noting for this clonotype: This clone may be a read error of a much larger clone one base away. This rearrangement joins TRBV2 to TRBJ2-7; D is unclear. The J call may be wrong; the DNA end is better matched by TRBJ2-1. CDR1 SNHLY and CDR2 FYNNEI come from the germline V gene. This CDR3 comprises 10 residues. The CDR3 bases are TGTGCCACCAGTGCCGCGCAGCAGTTCTTC. The encoded protein is CATSAAQQFF.

Ten or more counts support this clonotype. This sequence joins TRBV19 and TRBJ1-1; D might be TRBD1 (6 bases). V lost 6 bases, J lost 4 bases, and 12 bases lay in between. From germline, CDR1 is LNHDA and CDR2 SQIVND (reference sequence). The CDR3 is made up of 13 amino acids. The CDR3 DNA follows: TGTGCCAGTAGAGAACAGGGACTCACTGAAGCTTTCTTT. Protein: CASREQGLTEAFF. Together with reference TRBV19 and TRBJ1-1, the CDR3 gives the full variable domain: DGGITQSPKYLFRKEGQNVTLSCEQNLNHDAMYWYRQDPGQGLRLIYYSQIVNDFQKGDIAEGYSVSREKKESFPLTVTSAQKNPTAFYLCASREQGLTEAFFGQGTRLTVV.

This clonotype occurred a few times. The chain links TRBV27 to TRBJ2-1, with TRBD2 as a possible D gene (5 bases). The V end lost 5 bases, the J end lost 9 bases, and 17 bases lay between the germline ends. This CDR3 is built from 14 residues. The germline gives CDR1 MNHEY, CDR2 SMNVEV (reference sequence). CDR3 sequence reads: CASSTSTSLGEQFF. DNA for the CDR3: TGTGCCAGCAGTACATCTACTAGTTTAGGTGAGCAGTTCTTC.

This clonotype has ten or more counts. V is TRBV7-8 and J is TRBJ2-7, with TRBD1 matching over 9 bases. Germline V gene sequence: CDR1 SGHVS, CDR2 FQNEAQ. V dropped 2 bases and J dropped 6; count of bases not matched to a gene: 8. The CDR3 is 15 residues long. CDR3 loop: CASSLTGTGTSEQYF. The DNA for the CDR3 is TGTGCCAGCAGCTTAACCGGGACAGGGACCTCCGAGCAGTACTTC.

This clonotype was recorded at least ten times. The chain joins TRBV24-1 to TRBJ2-2; no definite D call. V dropped 7 bases and J dropped 3 bases, with 8 bases sitting between them. Germline-derived CDR1 and CDR2 are KGHDR and SFDVKD. There are 13 residues in the CDR3. The DNA of the CDR3 is TGTGCCACCAGATGGCAGGACACCGGGGAGCTGTTTTTT. It specifies CATRWQDTGELFF.

V and J are TRBV7-8 and TRBJ2-2; D might be TRBD2 (5 bases). Trimming removed 6 bases at V and 3 bases at J, with 17 bases between. The length of the CDR3 is 16 residues. Germline V gene lookup returns CDR1 SGHVS and CDR2 FQNEAQ. The DNA of the CDR3 is TGTGCCAGCAGTCCCCCCGGGATAAGGGACACCGGGGAGCTGTTTTTT. Protein sequence: CASSPPGIRDTGELFF.

This clonotype showed up many times. The chain joins TRBV28 to TRBJ1-5; no reliable D call. Trimming took off 8 bases at V and 9 bases at J, with 14 bases between the two ends. Germline V gene lookup returns CDR1 MDHEN and CDR2 SYDVKM. The CDR3 consists of 12 residues. The CDR3 DNA follows: TGTGCCAGCCTCGATGTAGGCTCGCCCCAGCATTTT. Translating it yields CASLDVGSPQHF. The whole variable domain, filled in from reference TRBV28 and TRBJ1-5, reads DVKVTQSSRYLVKRTGEKVFLECVQDMDHENMFWYRQDPGLGLRLIYFSYDVKMKEKGDIPEGYSVSREKKERFSLILESASTNQTSMYLCASLDVGSPQHFGDGTRLSIL.

This clonotype was detected a few times. This chain uses TRBV20-1 with TRBJ1-6; possibly TRBD1 for D (5 bases). This CDR3 has 13 residues. V shed 6 bases and J shed 7 bases, with 13 bases lying between them. Germline V gene lookup returns CDR1 DFQATT and CDR2 SNEGSKA (reference sequence). The CDR3: CSADRGGNSPLHF. The CDR3 DNA is TGCAGTGCCGATCGTGGGGGAAATTCACCCCTCCACTTT.